The 31 T cell receptor beta chains listed next were all sequenced from one sample in a study of T cell clones after liver transplantation. Data came from immunoSEQ multiplex PCR; TCRdb stores just in-frame clones and leaves some out. This table holds some 45,000 clones, around 84% found once. The specimen was CD4+ T cells from blood, collected 24 months after liver transplant. Receptors were obtained from a human patient who received a liver transplant. Some T cells may trace back to the graft donor.

The chain uses TRBV6-5 and TRBJ1-1; D gene ambiguous. V lost 8 bases and J lost 6, with 19 bases in between. The V gene's germline CDR1 is MNHEY and CDR2 SVGAGI. The length of the CDR3 is 14 residues. The CDR3 DNA follows: TGTGCCAGCGGACCCTCAAGCACTCCTCCTGAAGCTTTCTTT. Amino acid sequence: CASGPSSTPPEAFF.

V usage is TRBV18 and J usage is TRBJ2-2, with D maybe TRBD2 (6 bases). This CDR3 region has 15 residues. Germline loops: CDR1 KGHSH, CDR2 LQKENI. The V and J ends lost 4 bases and 4 bases respectively, with 13 bases between them. CDR3 region: CASSLNVGGTGELFF. DNA for the CDR3: TGTGCCAGCTCACTGAACGTGGGGGGCACCGGGGAGCTGTTTTTT.

This clone was observed a single time. This rearrangement joins TRBV5-1 to TRBJ2-3; TRBD1 might be the D (5 bases). The germline V gene encodes CDR1 SGHRS and CDR2 YFSETQ. The V gene lost 3 bases and the J gene lost 1 base, with 12 bases spanning the gap. This CDR3 comprises 15 residues. CDR3 in DNA: TGCGCCAGCAGCTCCCAGGGTGGTCGCACAGATACGCAGTATTTT. This gives the protein CASSSQGGRTDTQYF. Complete variable domain (other parts from reference TRBV5-1 and TRBJ2-3): KAGVTQTPRYLIKTRGQQVTLSCSPISGHRSVSWYQQTPGQGLQFLFEYFSETQRNKGNFPGRFSGRQFSNSRSEMNVSTLELGDSALYLCASSSQGGRTDTQYFGPGTRLTVL.

The CDR3 spells CANRQCQETQYF. The CDR3 DNA follows: TGCGCCAACCGACAGTGCCAAGAGACCCAGTACTTC. The V gene is TRBV10-1, the J gene TRBJ2-5, with D possibly matching TRBD1 (5 bases). Germline CDR1 reads WNHNN; CDR2 reads SYGVQD (reference sequence). The CDR3 spans 12 residues. Trimming removed 10 bases from V and 1 base from J, with 10 bases in between.

The J gene is TRBJ2-3, the V gene TRBV5-6; TRBD2 might be the D (6 bases). With 3 bases removed from V and 2 bases from J, the gap between germline ends came to 16 bases. The germline V gene has CDR1 SGHDT and CDR2 YYEEEE. The length of the CDR3 is 16 residues. CDR3 sequence: CASSWSGGAFTDTQYF. For the CDR3, the DNA is TGTGCCAGCAGCTGGTCTGGCGGGGCGTTCACAGATACGCAGTATTTT.

This clone was picked up a small number of times. The chain employs TRBV7-9 and TRBJ1-6; D is undetermined. Looked up from germline, CDR1 is SEHNR and CDR2 is FQNEAQ (reference sequence). There are 14 residues in the CDR3. Trimming stripped 3 bases from V and 7 bases from J, with 10 bases between. Written as DNA, the CDR3 is TGTGCCAGCAGCTTTTTCGGGGTCAATTCACCCCTCCACTTT. Amino acids: CASSFFGVNSPLHF. Full variable domain (remainder filled in from reference TRBV7-9 and TRBJ1-6): DTGVSQNPRHKITKRGQNVTFRCDPISEHNRLYWYRQTLGQGPEFLTYFQNEAQLEKSRLLSDRFSAERPKGSFSTLEIQRTEQGDSAMYLCASSFFGVNSPLHFGNGTRLTVT.

The rearrangement uses TRBV5-1 and TRBJ1-1; D might be TRBD1 (5 bases). Germline V gives CDR1 SGHRS, CDR2 YFSETQ. This CDR3 region has 13 residues. V dropped 7 bases and J dropped 1 base, with 11 bases sitting between them. The CDR3 DNA sequence: TGCGCCAGCTCCGTTGGGGGGAACACTGAAGCTTTCTTT. Translation gives CASSVGGNTEAFF.

The sample holds a few counts of this clone. V usage is TRBV6-1 and J usage is TRBJ2-5; D not resolved. This CDR3 contains 13 residues. CDR1 MNHNS and CDR2 SASEGT come from the germline V gene. V was clipped by 2 bases and J by 0 bases, with 4 bases between them. CDR3 nucleotides: TGTGCCAGCAGTGAAAACTACCAAGAGACCCAGTACTTC. Translated: CASSENYQETQYF.

In DNA form, the CDR3 reads TGTGCCTGTCTTAGACAGGGACCTGAAGCTTTCTTT. Translation gives CACLRQGPEAFF. The chain is built from TRBV30 and TRBJ1-1; TRBD1 aligns across 7 bases. The CDR3 sequence is 12 residues long. V gave up 6 bases and J gave up 6 bases; unmatched junction bases: 7. Germline CDR1 GTSNPN, CDR2 SVGIG (reference sequence).

This clone turned up a few times. The V call is TRBV7-2, the J call TRBJ1-4; 11 nucleotides match TRBD1. The CDR3 contains 14 residues. Germline V CDR1 and CDR2: SGHTA, FQGNSA. The V segment lost 5 bases and the J segment 8 bases; nucleotides outside the gene matches: 4. CDR3: CASSHGQGAEKLFF. The CDR3 nucleotides read TGTGCCAGCAGCCACGGACAGGGGGCGGAAAAACTGTTTTTT. Complete variable domain (other parts from reference TRBV7-2 and TRBJ1-4): GAGVSQSPSNKVTEKGKDVELRCDPISGHTALYWYRQSLGQGLEFLIYFQGNSAPDKSGLPSDRFSAERTGGSVSTLTIQRTQQEDSAVYLCASSHGQGAEKLFFGSGTQLSVL.

The CDR3: CASSAANEKLFF. In DNA, the CDR3 is TGTGCCAGCAGTGCAGCTAATGAAAAACTGTTTTTT. V and J are TRBV11-2 and TRBJ1-4; no firm D call. CDR3 length: 12 amino acids. V lost 6 bases and J 3 bases, leaving 5 bases between the germline ends. Germline lookup yields CDR1 SGHAT and CDR2 FQNNGV.

This chain joins TRBV19 and TRBJ1-2, with D possibly being TRBD1 (6 bases). CDR3 size: 11 residues. The germline gives CDR1 LNHDA, CDR2 SQIVND (reference sequence). Trimming left V 11 bases short and J 7 bases short, with 14 bases between. The DNA for the CDR3 is TGTGCCTCATGGGGGCCCGGTGGCTACACCTTC. It yields the protein CASWGPGGYTF.

The rearrangement links TRBV6-5 to TRBJ1-6; D may be TRBD1 (6 bases). The germline V and J ends were trimmed by 11 bases and 9 bases, with 17 bases remaining between them. The CDR3 spans 13 residues. Germline V gene sequence: CDR1 MNHEY, CDR2 SVGAGI. The CDR3 DNA follows: TGTGCCCGAGGAGGACAGACGGTTTCACCCCTCCACTTT. Its translation: CARGGQTVSPLHF.

This chain links TRBV20-1 with TRBJ1-6, with D unclear. This CDR3 has 9 residues. Germline assignment: CDR1 DFQATT and CDR2 SNEGSKA (reference sequence). In DNA, the CDR3 is TGCAGCGTTGGGCCACCCCTCCACTTT. Residues: CSVGPPLHF.

The genes are TRBV5-8 and TRBJ2-7; perhaps TRBD2 as D (6 bases). CDR1 is SGHTS, CDR2 YDEGEE, per germline. Trimming pared 0 bases from V and 5 bases from J, leaving 12 bases between. The CDR3 is 14 amino acids. The CDR3 sequence: CASSLGRLVHEQYF. CDR3 nucleotide sequence: TGTGCCAGCAGCTTGGGAAGACTAGTCCACGAGCAGTACTTC.

The CDR3 nucleotides are TGTGCCAGCAGTTACTCTACAGTGACAGGGGGCAAAGGAAACACCATATATTTT. This gives the protein CASSYSTVTGGKGNTIYF. The V and J genes are TRBV6-7 and TRBJ1-3; 10 bases line up with TRBD1. Being an ORF, TRBV6-7 has a function that is uncertain. Unmatched junction bases numbered 9, after V lost 0 bases and J lost 4 bases. This CDR3 is built from 18 residues.

This chain's CDR3 is CASRERQGASTDTQYF. CDR3 sequence (DNA): TGTGCCAGCAGGGAGAGACAGGGGGCAAGCACAGATACGCAGTATTTT. The gene calls are TRBV6-6 and TRBJ2-3, with 10 bases matching TRBD1. J lost 0 bases, V lost 6 bases, and 6 bases had no gene match. CDR1 is MNHNY, CDR2 SVGAGI, per germline (reference sequence). The CDR3 sequence is 16 residues long.

This clone has just a few counts. The chain is built from TRBV6-5 and TRBJ2-2, with D perhaps matching TRBD2 (5 bases). Germline CDR1 is MNHEY and CDR2 is SVGAGI. The V and J ends lost 8 bases and 1 base respectively, with 11 bases between them. CDR3 length equals 14 residues. CDR3 nucleotides: TGTGCCAGCCGGCCAAGCGGGAACACCGGGGAGCTGTTTTTT. This codes for CASRPSGNTGELFF.

The rearrangement links TRBV9 to TRBJ1-6; 10 bases line up with TRBD1. Germline trimming cut 4 bases from V and 6 bases from J; bases unmatched to any gene: 1. The CDR3 length is 14 residues. The germline gives CDR1 SGDLS, CDR2 YYNGEE. The CDR3 reads CASSRQGANSPLHF. CDR3 sequence (DNA): TGTGCCAGCAGCCGACAGGGGGCTAATTCACCCCTCCACTTT.

This clone came up a few times. CDR3 sequence: CASSLRDRVAGNTIYF. The CDR3 coding sequence is TGTGCCAGCAGCCTCCGGGACAGGGTGGCTGGAAACACCATATATTTT. The chain couples TRBV9 to TRBJ1-3; 9 nucleotides line up with TRBD1. The trim removed 4 bases at V and 2 bases at J, leaving 7 bases unmatched. CDR3 length: 16 amino acids. The germline gives CDR1 SGDLS, CDR2 YYNGEE.

This sequence joins TRBV25-1 and TRBJ1-2, with D uncertain. Trimming stripped 6 bases from V and 0 bases from J, with 8 bases between. The CDR3 contains 13 residues. Germline assignment: CDR1 MGHDK and CDR2 SYGVNS. CDR3 amino acids: CASRQSANYGYTF. CDR3 bases: TGTGCCAGCAGACAATCGGCTAACTATGGCTACACCTTC.

This clone was recorded a few times. Other nucleotide sequences in the sample specify the same CDR3. The chain is built from TRBV7-6 and TRBJ1-1; weak D call: TRBD1 (5 bases). From germline, CDR1 is SGHVS and CDR2 FNYEAQ. Trimming cost V 2 bases and J 4 bases, with 8 bases left between them. This CDR3 has 13 amino acids. CDR3: CASSLQGTTEAFF. The CDR3 nucleotides are TGTGCCAGCAGCTTACAAGGGACCACTGAAGCTTTCTTT.

This chain's CDR3 is CASSGTGKIYSNEKLFF. In DNA, the CDR3 is TGTGCCAGCAGTGGGACAGGGAAAATATATAGTAATGAAAAACTGTTTTTT. This chain connects TRBV6-4 to TRBJ1-4, with 8 nucleotides matching TRBD1. CDR1 MRHNA and CDR2 SNTAGT come from the germline V gene. J gave up 4 bases and V 4 bases, and 11 bases lay outside the gene matches. The CDR3 is 17 residues long.

CDR3 coding DNA: TGCGCCAGCAGCTTGCGGGGGGCGAACACCGGGGAGCTGTTTTTT. It is translated as CASSLRGANTGELFF. The chain combines TRBV5-1 with TRBJ2-2; 7 bases agree with TRBD2. There are 15 residues in the CDR3. V was pared by 1 base and J by 0 bases, with 0 bases of the junction left unmatched. Germline CDR1 is SGHRS and CDR2 is YFSETQ.

This clone was found a few times. The chain has TRBV7-9 and TRBJ1-2, with a tentative D call TRBD1 (6 bases). The germline V gene has CDR1 SEHNR and CDR2 FQNEAQ (reference sequence). CDR3 length: 14 residues. V dropped 4 bases and J dropped 5 bases, with 14 bases sitting between them. The CDR3 coding sequence is TGTGCCAGCAGCTCACAGGGTTTTGAGTATGGCTACACCTTC. Translation: CASSSQGFEYGYTF.

This rearrangement joins TRBV11-2 to TRBJ1-2; D not resolved. V was shortened by 1 base and J by 6 bases, with 6 bases between the two germline ends. Germline V gene data show CDR1 as SGHAT and CDR2 as FQNNGV. This CDR3 has 12 residues. Here the CDR3 DNA reads TGTGCCAGCAGCTTAGTTTCAGATGGCTACACCTTC. Its protein product is CASSLVSDGYTF.

The chain joins TRBV11-3 to TRBJ2-5; 10 bases are shared with TRBD1. V was clipped by 1 base and J by 2 bases; unmatched bases: 7. The CDR3 has 17 residues. The germline V gene encodes CDR1 SGHNT and CDR2 YENEEA. CDR3 DNA sequence: TGTGCCAGCAGCTTAGGTTTGGGACAGGGGAAACAAGAGACCCAGTACTTC. It codes for CASSLGLGQGKQETQYF.

The genes are TRBV11-2 and TRBJ1-1, with D uncertain. The CDR3 loop spans 15 amino acids. Trimming removed 0 bases from V and 0 bases from J, with 8 bases in between. Germline CDR1 is SGHAT and CDR2 is FQNNGV. CDR3 loop: CASSLDPGVNTEAFF. The CDR3, as DNA: TGTGCCAGCAGCTTAGATCCTGGGGTGAACACTGAAGCTTTCTTT.

In its sample, this clone was seen once. The chain joins TRBV5-1 to TRBJ1-2; D gene unclear. The CDR3 has 13 residues. Germline V gene lookup returns CDR1 SGHRS and CDR2 YFSETQ. Trimming removed 0 bases at V and 4 bases at J, with 7 bases between. CDR3 protein: CASSLDTRYGYTF. In nucleotides, the CDR3 is TGCGCCAGCAGCTTGGACACGCGCTATGGCTACACCTTC.

In its sample, this clone was seen a few times. The chain uses TRBV5-1 and TRBJ2-1; 15 positions agree with TRBD2. Germline lookup yields CDR1 SGHRS and CDR2 YFSETQ. The CDR3 is made up of 18 amino acids. The J segment lost 3 bases and the V segment lost 7 bases, leaving 11 bases of the junction unmatched. This CDR3 is CASGPGLAGGHNYNEQFF. The CDR3 bases are TGCGCCAGCGGGCCGGGACTAGCGGGAGGCCATAACTACAATGAGCAGTTCTTC.

The genes are TRBV27 and TRBJ2-7; D might be TRBD2 (5 bases). This CDR3 is built from 15 residues. The ends were cut back, 3 bases at V and 2 bases at J, with 14 bases in the middle. Germline values: CDR1 MNHEY, CDR2 SMNVEV (reference sequence). The CDR3 DNA follows: TGTGCCAGCAGTTTGCTGCTCGGGAAAACCTACGAGCAGTACTTC. Amino acid sequence: CASSLLLGKTYEQYF.